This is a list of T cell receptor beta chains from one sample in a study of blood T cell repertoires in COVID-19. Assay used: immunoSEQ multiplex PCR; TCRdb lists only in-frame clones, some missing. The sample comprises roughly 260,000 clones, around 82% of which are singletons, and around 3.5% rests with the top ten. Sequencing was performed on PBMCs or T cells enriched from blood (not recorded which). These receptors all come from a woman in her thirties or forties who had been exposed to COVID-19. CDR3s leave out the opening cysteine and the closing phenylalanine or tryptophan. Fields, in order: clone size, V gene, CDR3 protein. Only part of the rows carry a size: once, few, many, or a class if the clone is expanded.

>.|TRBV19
ASSTRGRNTEAF
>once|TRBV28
ASSPEVWGYT
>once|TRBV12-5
ASQNIDGEAKNIQY
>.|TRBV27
ASSSLYRDRGGYT
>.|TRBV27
ASSFRGGAGSSYEQY
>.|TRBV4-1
ASSQGHRGLAGYT
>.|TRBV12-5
ASGFLLRDRVNSPLH
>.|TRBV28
ASSPVTVGGANEQF
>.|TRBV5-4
ASSLAGTSGGANTQY
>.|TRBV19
ASSIRGQGSETQY
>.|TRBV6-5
ASSLQGAQPQH
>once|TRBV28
ASSPTGVGNTIY
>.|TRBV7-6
ASSLVAAGFSTEAF
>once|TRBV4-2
ASSHTPPDSPTDEQY
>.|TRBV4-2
ASSPYNRQETQY
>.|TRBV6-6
ASTWGTGAYEQY
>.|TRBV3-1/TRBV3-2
ASSLRGLSSGNTIY
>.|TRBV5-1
ASSLLMGSNYGYT
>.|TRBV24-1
ATSAPEGFEAF
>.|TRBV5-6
ASSLGTGLGNIQY
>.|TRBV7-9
ASSLTGVEGQYYAPQH
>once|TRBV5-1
ASSTGTSTDTQY
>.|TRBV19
ASSRGQWSGNTIY
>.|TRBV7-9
ASRLGDSRIY
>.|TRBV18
ASSLLQVYGYT
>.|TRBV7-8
ASSWYQASSYNEQF
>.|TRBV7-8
ASSPPDRGSTDTQY
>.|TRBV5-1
ASSPGQGSNTGELF
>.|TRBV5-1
ASTLAGGLNEQF
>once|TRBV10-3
AISDPGQIEETQY
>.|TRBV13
ASSTLGAGVNYGYT
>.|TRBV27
ASSLSYRNYGYT
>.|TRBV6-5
ASTQQGQGNTEAF
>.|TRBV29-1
SVEAGRNTGELF
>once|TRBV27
ASSQGDFTDTQY
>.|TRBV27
ASSRGSSYEQY
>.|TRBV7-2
ASTPGGGNTIY
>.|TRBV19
ASSVQGRQPQH
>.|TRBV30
AWSRREGSTDTQY
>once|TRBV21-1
ASSKDIVLNTEAF
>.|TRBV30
AWSTTRTGNQPQH
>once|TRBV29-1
SLAQTSAGRDTQY
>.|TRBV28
ASSSRAYGYT
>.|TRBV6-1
ASSEIPSPTDTQY
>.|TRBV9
ASSVEGALDTEAF
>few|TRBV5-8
ASSLLGQHLGSGNTIY
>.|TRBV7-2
ASSLYSRTGNIMNTEAF
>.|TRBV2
ADRQLSMNTEAF
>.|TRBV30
AWSVLMVGYT
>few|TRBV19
ASSSRQGPQETQY
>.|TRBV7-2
ASSLSQNEQF
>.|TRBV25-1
ASSESQGSSYEQY